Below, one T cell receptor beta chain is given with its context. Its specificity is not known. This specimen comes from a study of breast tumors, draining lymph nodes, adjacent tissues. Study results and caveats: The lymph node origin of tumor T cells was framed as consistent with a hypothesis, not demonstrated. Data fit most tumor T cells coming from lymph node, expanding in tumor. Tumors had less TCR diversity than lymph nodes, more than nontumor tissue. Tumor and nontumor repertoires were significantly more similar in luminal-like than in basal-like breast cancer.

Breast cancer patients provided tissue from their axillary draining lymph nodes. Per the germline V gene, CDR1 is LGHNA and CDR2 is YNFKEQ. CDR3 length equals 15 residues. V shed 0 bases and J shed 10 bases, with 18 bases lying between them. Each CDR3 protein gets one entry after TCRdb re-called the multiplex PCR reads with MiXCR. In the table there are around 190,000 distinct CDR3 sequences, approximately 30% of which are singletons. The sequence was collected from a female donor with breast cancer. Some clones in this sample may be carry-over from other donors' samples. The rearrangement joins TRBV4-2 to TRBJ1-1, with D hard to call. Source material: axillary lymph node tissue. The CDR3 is CASSQDGYTGGGAFF. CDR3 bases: TGTGCCAGCAGCCAAGATGGATATACGGGCGGTGGAGCTTTCTTT.